This T cell receptor (beta chain) was sequenced for a study of shared T cell receptors in the human thymus. This clone was seen only a few times. Method: immunoSEQ multiplex PCR; TCRdb's copy keeps in-frame clones and lacks some. Here the sample spans more than 550,000 clones, approximately 83% being singletons. The CDR3 covers 12 residues. V shed 5 bases, J shed 8 bases, and the junction held 4 bases outside the gene matches. Germline CDR1 MNHEY, CDR2 SMNVEV (reference sequence). These data also featured in a second study, about human thymus T cells. From that study: Thymus tissue for the work was resected from patients undergoing corrective heart surgery. An apparent bias in V and J gene usage was seen in thymic and blood repertoires.

The V gene is TRBV27, the J gene TRBJ1-2, with 8 bases identical to TRBD1. Sequencing was done on a sample of thymocytes. This TCR was recovered from a girl less than two years old with a congenital heart defect. The CDR3 loop reads CASSGDRRGYTF. CDR3 nucleotides: TGTGCCAGCAGTGGGGACAGGAGAGGCTACACCTTC.